This T cell receptor beta chain is from a study of blood T cell repertoires in COVID-19 (dated by TCRdb to about 2020). Notes on the research overall: Collaborator samples came from the United States, Italy and Spain and covered acute and convalescent phases of COVID-19. The repertoires were released in a freely available public database intended as a resource for research on the immune response to SARS-CoV-2. Where available, HLA class I and class II types were taken from metadata supplied by the sample provider and were not determined by assay-based typing. The prospective study material was composed of cDNA or gDNA derived from T cells, B-cell-depleted T cells, or PBMCs. Samples were obtained from the ongoing ImmuneRACE study (first 160 participants) and from 950 to 1,500 subjects provided by 6 global collaborators. Deeply sampled blood TCRbeta repertoires from subjects exposed to, actively infected with, or recovered from COVID-19 were included in the dataset. A de-identified subject ID, COVID-19 status, age in years and sex were almost always included in the sample metadata.

Study-level results and caveats: Clinical and demographic metadata were provided uncurated, with the amount varying by source and participant.

A note on this clone: It lacks a known antigen. One base away there is no much larger clone; base qualities are not given.

TCRbeta CDR3 regions were amplified from genomic DNA using the immunoSEQ Assay, a bias-controlled multiplex PCR. Per the source publication's procedure: The number of nucleated cells in each sample was estimated from the amplification of reference gene primers within the assay. To quantify the absolute abundance of each unique TCRbeta CDR3 rearrangement, sequence reads were collapsed and filtered. Productive Simpson clonality was computed per sample as the square root of Simpson's diversity index over productive rearrangements. TCRdb took this table from immuneACCESS and kept in-frame rearrangements with V and J called. Such tables lack part of the clones; where checked against another copy, unresolved V genes explain under half of the gap, and the rest is unexplained. V and J calls and clone size come straight from that table; D and trimming were deduced from the DNA. This sample has more than 250,000 clones in its table, and about 85% of those were observed once. The top ten constitute less than 4.5% of the sample.

The collaborating institutions used their own protocols to collect whole blood in K2EDTA tubes. For TCRbeta analysis, collaborators shipped samples in one of three forms: frozen whole blood, isolated PBMCs, or DNA extracted from either of those sample types. The CDR3 goes from the cysteine to the phenylalanine over 13 residues. The CDR3 DNA has 39 bases and is translated from base 1. V ends up 1 base short and J 3 bases short, with an unmatched junction base count of 2. CDR1 SQVTM and CDR2 ANQGSEA are derived from the germline V gene. Sequenced: peripheral blood. This TCR was recovered from a man aged 18 to 29 with active or convalescent COVID-19. Rearrangement joined TRBV29-1 to TRBJ2-7; 8 central bases correspond to TRBD1. CDR3 sequence: CSVEGDRLYEQYF. The DNA reads as follows: TGCAGCGTTGAAGGGGACAGGCTCTACGAGCAGTACTTC.